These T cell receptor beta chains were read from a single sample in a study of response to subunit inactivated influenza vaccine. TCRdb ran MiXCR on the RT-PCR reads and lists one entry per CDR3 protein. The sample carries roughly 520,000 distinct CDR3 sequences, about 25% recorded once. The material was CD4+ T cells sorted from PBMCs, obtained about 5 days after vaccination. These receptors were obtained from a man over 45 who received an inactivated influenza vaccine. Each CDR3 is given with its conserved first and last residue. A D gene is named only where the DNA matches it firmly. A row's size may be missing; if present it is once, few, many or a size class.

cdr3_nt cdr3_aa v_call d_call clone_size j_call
TGTGCCAGCAGTATGGCCGGGACCGTCGGAGAGACCCAGTACTTC CASSMAGTVGETQYF TRBV28 - few TRBJ2-5
TGTGCCAGCAGCTCACAGGGGACAGGGAACACTGAAGCTTTCTTT CASSSQGTGNTEAFF TRBV7-9 TRBD1 - TRBJ1-1
TGCAGTGCTAGGGGTAGCGGGCCTATCTACGAGCAGTACTTC CSARGSGPIYEQYF TRBV20-1 TRBD2 few TRBJ2-7
TGTGCCAGCAGAACTCCGGGGGGCCGGGAGACCCAGTACTTC CASRTPGGRETQYF TRBV6-1 - - TRBJ2-5
TGCAGTGCTATAAGACAGGAGGATTCACCCCTCCACTTT CSAIRQEDSPLHF TRBV20-1 - few TRBJ1-6
TGTGCCAGCAGCTCCGGGACTAGGATCAATGAGCAGTTCTTC CASSSGTRINEQFF TRBV7-9 TRBD2 few TRBJ2-1
TGTGCCAGCAGCTCCCCACTCAGGACTGAAGCTTTCTTT CASSSPLRTEAFF TRBV5-5 - - TRBJ1-1
TGTGCCAGCAGCCTCACGGGCGGGAGGCCATCAGATACGCAGTATTTT CASSLTGGRPSDTQYF TRBV7-3 TRBD2 - TRBJ2-3
TGTGCCAGCAGCTCTGGGATTGGCCTCTATAATTCACCCCTCCACTTT CASSSGIGLYNSPLHF TRBV5-4 - - TRBJ1-6
TGCAGTGCTAGAGACCACAGCGGGAGTCTTAATGAGCAGTTCTTC CSARDHSGSLNEQFF TRBV20-1 TRBD2 few TRBJ2-1